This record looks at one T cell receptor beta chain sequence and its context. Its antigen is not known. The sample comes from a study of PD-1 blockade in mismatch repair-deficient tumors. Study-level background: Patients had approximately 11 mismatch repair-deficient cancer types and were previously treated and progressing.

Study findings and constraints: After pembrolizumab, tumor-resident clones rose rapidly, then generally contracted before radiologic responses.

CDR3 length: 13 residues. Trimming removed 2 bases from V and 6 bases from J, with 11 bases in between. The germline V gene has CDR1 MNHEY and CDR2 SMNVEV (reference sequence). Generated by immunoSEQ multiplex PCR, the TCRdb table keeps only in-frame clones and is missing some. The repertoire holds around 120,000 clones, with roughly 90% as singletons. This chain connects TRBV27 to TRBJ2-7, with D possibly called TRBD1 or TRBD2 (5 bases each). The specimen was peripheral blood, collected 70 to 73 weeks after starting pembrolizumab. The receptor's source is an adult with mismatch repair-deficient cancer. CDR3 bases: TGTGCCAGCAGTTTAGGCGCAGGGACCGAGCAGTACTTC. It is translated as CASSLGAGTEQYF.